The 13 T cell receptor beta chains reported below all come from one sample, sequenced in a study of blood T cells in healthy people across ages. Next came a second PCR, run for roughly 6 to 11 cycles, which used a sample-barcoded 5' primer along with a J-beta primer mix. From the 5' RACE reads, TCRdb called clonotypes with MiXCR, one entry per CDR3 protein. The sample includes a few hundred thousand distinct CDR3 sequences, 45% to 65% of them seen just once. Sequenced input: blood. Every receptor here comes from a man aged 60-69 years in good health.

CDR3 DNA sequence: TGCAGTGCTAGGGCGGGGGACACTGAAGCTTTCTTT. Protein sequence: CSARAGDTEAFF. The chain recombines TRBV20-1 with TRBJ1-1, with D possibly TRBD1 on 5 matching bases. Trimming took 3 bases from V and 3 from J, leaving 8 bases between them. Looked up from germline, CDR1 is DFQATT and CDR2 is SNEGSKA (reference sequence). CDR3 length: 12 amino acids.

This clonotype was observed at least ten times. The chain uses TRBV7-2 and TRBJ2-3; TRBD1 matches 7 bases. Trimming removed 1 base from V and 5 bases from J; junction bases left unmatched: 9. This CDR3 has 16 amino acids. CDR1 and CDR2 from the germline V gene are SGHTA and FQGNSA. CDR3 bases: TGTGCCAGCAGCTTAGTCATCGACAGGGATAGAGATACGCAGTATTTT. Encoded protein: CASSLVIDRDRDTQYF.

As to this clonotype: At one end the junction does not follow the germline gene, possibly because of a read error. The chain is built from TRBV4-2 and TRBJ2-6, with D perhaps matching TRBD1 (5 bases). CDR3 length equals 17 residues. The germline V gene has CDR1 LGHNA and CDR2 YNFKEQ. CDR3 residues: CASSQDGELSGANVPTF. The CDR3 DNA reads TGTGCCAGCAGCCAAGATGGGGAACTCTCTGGGGCCAACGTCCCGACTTTC.

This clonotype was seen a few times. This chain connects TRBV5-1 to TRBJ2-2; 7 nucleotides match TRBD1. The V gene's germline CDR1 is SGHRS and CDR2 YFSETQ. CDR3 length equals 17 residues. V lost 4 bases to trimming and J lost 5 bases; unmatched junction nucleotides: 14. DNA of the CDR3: TGCGCCAGCAGCATCGACCACCAGGGGGTAGGGACCGGGGAGCTGTTTTTT. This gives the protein CASSIDHQGVGTGELFF.

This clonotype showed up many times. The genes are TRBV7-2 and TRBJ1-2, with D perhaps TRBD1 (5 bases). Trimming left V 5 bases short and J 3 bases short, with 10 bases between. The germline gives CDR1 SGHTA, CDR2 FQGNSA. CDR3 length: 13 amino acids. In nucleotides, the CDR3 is TGTGCCAGCAGCCCCCGACAGTACTATGGCTACACCTTC. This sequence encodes CASSPRQYYGYTF.

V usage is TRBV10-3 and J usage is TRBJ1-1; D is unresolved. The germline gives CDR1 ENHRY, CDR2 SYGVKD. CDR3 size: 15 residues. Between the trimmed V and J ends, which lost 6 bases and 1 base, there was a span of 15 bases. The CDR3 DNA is TGTGCCATCAGACCCGACGCGACAAGGAACACTGAAGCTTTCTTT. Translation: CAIRPDATRNTEAFF.

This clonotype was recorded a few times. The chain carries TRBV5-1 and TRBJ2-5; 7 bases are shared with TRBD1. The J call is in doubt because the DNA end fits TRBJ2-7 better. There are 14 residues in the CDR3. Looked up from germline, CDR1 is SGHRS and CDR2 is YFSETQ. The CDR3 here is CASSLHRDSYEQYF. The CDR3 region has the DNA TGCGCCAGCAGCTTACACCGGGACAGTTACGAGCAGTACTTC.

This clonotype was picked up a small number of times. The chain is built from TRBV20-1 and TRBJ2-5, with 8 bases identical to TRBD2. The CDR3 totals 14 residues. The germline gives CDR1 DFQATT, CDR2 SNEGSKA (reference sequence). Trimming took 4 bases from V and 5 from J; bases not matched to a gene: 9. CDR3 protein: CSANHRGGRETQYF. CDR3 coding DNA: TGCAGTGCTAATCATCGGGGGGGCCGGGAGACCCAGTACTTC.

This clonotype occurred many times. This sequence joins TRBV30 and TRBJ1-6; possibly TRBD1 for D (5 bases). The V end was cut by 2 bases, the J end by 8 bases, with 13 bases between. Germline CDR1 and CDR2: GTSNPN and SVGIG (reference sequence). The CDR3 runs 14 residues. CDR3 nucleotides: TGTGCCTGGAGTACGGGACTAATGGATTCACCCCTCCACTTT. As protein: CAWSTGLMDSPLHF.

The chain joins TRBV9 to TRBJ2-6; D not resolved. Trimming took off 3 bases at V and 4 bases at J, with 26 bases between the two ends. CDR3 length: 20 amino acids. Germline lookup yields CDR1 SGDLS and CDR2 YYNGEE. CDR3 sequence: CASSDRQYGTVGSGANVLTF. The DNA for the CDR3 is TGTGCCAGCAGCGACCGGCAGTACGGTACCGTAGGTTCGGGGGCCAACGTCCTGACTTTC.

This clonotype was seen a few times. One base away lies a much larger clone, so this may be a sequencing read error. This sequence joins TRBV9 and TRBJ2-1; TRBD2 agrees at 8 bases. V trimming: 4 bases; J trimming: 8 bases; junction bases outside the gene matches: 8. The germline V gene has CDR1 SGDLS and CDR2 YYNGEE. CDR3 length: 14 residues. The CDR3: CASSPDSTSDEQFF. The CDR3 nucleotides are TGTGCCAGCAGCCCGGACTCGACTAGCGATGAGCAGTTCTTC.

CDR3 bases: TGTGCCAGCAGCTATCGGACAGGAAATGGCTACACCTTC. Translating gives CASSYRTGNGYTF. V gene TRBV3-1 combines with J gene TRBJ1-2; the match to TRBD1 covers 7 bases. With V trimmed by 5 bases and J by 6 bases, 6 bases remained unmatched. Germline loops: CDR1 LGHDT, CDR2 YNNKEL (reference sequence). The CDR3 length is 13 residues.

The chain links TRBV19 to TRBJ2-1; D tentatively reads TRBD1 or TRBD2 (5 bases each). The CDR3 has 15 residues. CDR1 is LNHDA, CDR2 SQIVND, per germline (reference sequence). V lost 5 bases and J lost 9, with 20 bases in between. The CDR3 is CASSGYWGGGGEQFF. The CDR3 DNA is TGTGCCAGTAGTGGATATTGGGGCGGAGGTGGTGAGCAGTTCTTC.